The 10 T cell receptor beta chains given below trace back to one sample, sequenced in a study of T-cell memory formation after mild COVID-19. MiXCR, run by TCRdb on the 5' RACE reads, gives a single entry per CDR3 protein. The profile shows 470,000 or so distinct CDR3 sequences, roughly 23% of them singletons. The sample taken for sequencing was PBMCs or a T cell subset sorted from them (not recorded which). Receptor source: an adult woman who had mild COVID-19 (a few samples of this study predate the infection). Cell type and time point are not known.

The chain has TRBV7-8 and TRBJ2-7; TRBD2 is a possible D gene (6 bases). CDR1 and CDR2 (germline): SGHVS, FQNEAQ. V lost 7 bases and J lost 4, with 20 bases in between. The CDR3 spans 15 residues. This CDR3 reads CASTPGAGRGYEQYF. The CDR3 region has the DNA TGTGCCAGCACTCCCGGGGCGGGTCGGGGGTACGAGCAGTACTTC. Complete variable domain (other parts from reference TRBV7-8 and TRBJ2-7): GAGVSQSPRYKVAKRGQDVALRCDPISGHVSLFWYQQALGQGPEFLTYFQNEAQLDKSGLPSDRFFAERPEGSVSTLKIQRTQQEDSAVYLCASTPGAGRGYEQYFGPGTRLTVT.

There are a few counts of this clonotype. CDR3 amino acids: CASSIESPRTSGANTGELFF. The CDR3 DNA reads as TGTGCCAGTAGTATAGAATCCCCGCGGACTAGCGGCGCGAACACCGGGGAGCTGTTTTTT. The chain couples TRBV19 to TRBJ2-2, with 10 bases that match TRBD2. The V gene's germline CDR1 is LNHDA and CDR2 SQIVND (reference sequence). The CDR3 consists of 20 residues. After removal of 0 bases from V and 0 bases from J, the junction contained 10 bases not matched to a gene.

The table lists this clonotype with a few counts. The rearrangement uses TRBV5-5 and TRBJ1-5, with no clear D. CDR1 and CDR2 from the germline V gene are SGHKS and YYEKEE (reference sequence). V was pared by 4 bases and J by 0 bases, with 11 bases between. CDR3 length: 15 amino acids. DNA of the CDR3: TGTGCCAGCAGCCCCCGGCTCCCTAGCAATCAGCCCCAGCATTTT. Its translation is CASSPRLPSNQPQHF.

The chain carries TRBV7-9 and TRBJ2-5; possibly TRBD1 for D (7 bases). The CDR3 is 17 residues long. Germline values: CDR1 SEHNR, CDR2 FQNEAQ (reference sequence). V shed 1 base and J shed 2 bases, with 17 bases lying between them. The CDR3 protein is CASSLGIQGRPQETQYF. CDR3 nucleotides: TGTGCCAGCAGCTTAGGAATACAGGGGAGGCCTCAAGAGACCCAGTACTTC.

This clonotype appeared a few times. V and J are TRBV6-6 and TRBJ1-1, with D possibly being TRBD1 (5 bases). With 0 bases removed from V and 5 bases from J, the gap between germline ends came to 13 bases. This CDR3 has 15 residues. CDR1 MNHNY and CDR2 SVGAGI come from the germline V gene (reference sequence). This chain's CDR3 is CASSYSSRVRTEAFF. Written as DNA, the CDR3 is TGTGCCAGCAGTTACTCTTCCAGGGTCCGGACTGAAGCTTTCTTT.

The sample holds a few counts of this clonotype. This chain connects TRBV18 to TRBJ1-5, with 7 bases lining up with TRBD1. The CDR3 is made up of 14 amino acids. V lost 4 bases, J lost 3 bases, and 3 bases stayed unmatched. CDR1 KGHSH and CDR2 LQKENI come from the germline V gene. This chain's CDR3 is CASSRGTVNQPQHF. The CDR3 nucleotides read TGTGCCAGCTCACGGGGGACAGTCAATCAGCCCCAGCATTTT.

The chain recombines TRBV19 with TRBJ2-1, with D tentatively TRBD1 or TRBD2 (6 bases each). V was shortened by 3 bases and J by 2 bases, with 11 bases between the two germline ends. The CDR3 spans 15 residues. The germline V gene encodes CDR1 LNHDA and CDR2 SQIVND (reference sequence). The CDR3 bases are TGTGCCAGTAGTATCTCAGGGGAGGCCTACAATGAGCAGTTCTTC. Translating it yields CASSISGEAYNEQFF.

This chain joins TRBV19 and TRBJ2-7; tentatively, D is TRBD1 (5 bases). The CDR3 spans 14 residues. Germline CDR1 is LNHDA and CDR2 is SQIVND (reference sequence). V gave up 2 bases and J gave up 5 bases, with 13 bases separating them. This CDR3 reads CASSIPGLLNEQYF. The CDR3, as DNA: TGTGCCAGTAGTATACCAGGGCTGTTGAACGAGCAGTACTTC.

This chain uses TRBV4-2 with TRBJ1-2; perhaps TRBD1 as D (6 bases). V lost 0 bases and J lost 7, with 15 bases in between. The CDR3 spans 15 residues. Germline values: CDR1 LGHNA, CDR2 YNFKEQ. The CDR3 nucleotides are TGTGCCAGCAGCCAAGATTGGCAGGGGAAGGGTGGCTACACCTTC. The encoded protein is CASSQDWQGKGGYTF.

This clonotype showed up just once. The chain carries TRBV29-1 and TRBJ2-1; TRBD2 aligns across 10 bases. Per the germline V gene, CDR1 is SQVTM and CDR2 is ANQGSEA. The CDR3 is 12 residues long. The V gene end was trimmed by 6 bases and the J gene end by 9 bases; junction bases not matched to a gene: 5. CDR3 loop: CSVEGLASEQFF. In DNA, the CDR3 is TGCAGCGTGGAGGGACTAGCGAGTGAGCAGTTCTTC.